This T cell receptor (beta chain) came from a study of shared clonotypes between healthy human individuals. This clone was counted a few times. There are 11 residues in the CDR3. Trimming stripped 3 bases from V and 3 bases from J, with 2 bases between. CDR1 SEHNR and CDR2 FQNEAQ come from the germline V gene (reference sequence). Loaded into unsorted PBMC replicate PCRs was approximately 320 ng DNA, about 30,000 T cell genomes. Using ten immunoSEQ deep assay plates, investigators sequenced unsorted PBMC DNA. Sequenced by immunoSEQ multiplex PCR; TCRdb stores in-frame clones only, minus some. The sample lists around 500,000 clones, about 79% occurring once.

Source material: PBMCs. This clonotype was obtained from a woman aged 40 to 50 in good health. Some clones in this sample may be carry-over from other donors' samples. The V call is TRBV7-9, the J call TRBJ1-1; D uncertain. DNA for the CDR3: TGTGCCAGCAGCTTTTACACTGAAGCTTTCTTT. Encoded protein: CASSFYTEAFF.